These 26 T cell receptor beta chains share one sample of origin, sequenced in a study of Tregs in tolerant kidney transplant recipients. Generated by immunoSEQ multiplex PCR, the TCRdb table keeps only in-frame clones and is missing some. This table holds about 90,000 clones, 93% found once. The nonmyeloablative bone marrow transplants came from related graft donors, with transient mixed chimerism. This specimen was CD4+ T cells from blood (PBMCs), taken 12 months after the transplant. All receptors derive from a human patient who received a combined kidney and bone marrow transplant. Some of these T cells may belong to the graft donor.

J is TRBJ1-2 and V is TRBV18, with TRBD1 identical over 7 bases. CDR1 and CDR2 from the germline V gene are KGHSH and LQKENI. J was trimmed by 2 bases and V by 3 bases; bases with no gene match: 6. The CDR3 consists of 15 residues. CDR3 in DNA: TGTGCCAGCTCACCGGTCCGACAGGGAAACTATGGCTACACCTTC. Amino acids: CASSPVRQGNYGYTF.

The rearrangement links TRBV28 to TRBJ2-1, with TRBD1 matching 9 bases. The CDR3 extends over 16 amino acids. Germline assignment: CDR1 MDHEN and CDR2 SYDVKM. J was trimmed by 7 bases and V by 5 bases; bases with no gene match: 12. CDR3 sequence (DNA): TGTGCCAGCAGTCCATCGGGACAGGGTCACTATAATGAGCAGTTCTTC. It yields the protein CASSPSGQGHYNEQFF.

V gene TRBV19 combines with J gene TRBJ2-5; a weak D match, TRBD1 (6 bases). V lost 6 bases and J 5 bases, leaving 13 bases between the germline ends. Germline CDR1 LNHDA, CDR2 SQIVND (reference sequence). This CDR3 spans 13 amino acids. In DNA form, the CDR3 reads TGTGCCAGTAGAGACAGGAACTGGGAGACCCAGTACTTC. Translation: CASRDRNWETQYF.

The chain joins TRBV25-1 to TRBJ1-5; D is possibly TRBD1 (6 bases). Germline lookup yields CDR1 MGHDK and CDR2 SYGVNS. V lost 2 bases and J lost 4, with 18 bases in between. The CDR3 length is 17 residues. The CDR3, as DNA: TGTGCCAGCAGTGAAAGGGCCCCTCAGGGGAGAAATCAGCCCCAGCATTTT. This translates into CASSERAPQGRNQPQHF.

The chain carries TRBV5-4 and TRBJ2-7, with 10 positions matching TRBD1. Trimming cost V 2 bases and J 3 bases; bases outside gene matches: 5. This CDR3 spans 15 amino acids. The germline V gene encodes CDR1 SGHNT and CDR2 YYREEE (reference sequence). DNA for the CDR3: TGTGCCAGCAGCTTATTCGGGACAGGGGACTACGAGCAGTACTTC. Protein product: CASSLFGTGDYEQYF.

This chain uses TRBV2 with TRBJ2-1; maybe TRBD1 (6 bases). V was shortened by 10 bases and J by 7 bases, with 23 bases between the two germline ends. There are 15 residues in the CDR3. Germline CDR1 reads SNHLY; CDR2 reads FYNNEI. CDR3 residues: CAIPRQVWGLNEQFF. The CDR3 DNA sequence: TGTGCCATCCCTCGACAGGTCTGGGGGTTGAATGAGCAGTTCTTC.

This clone was recorded once. V is TRBV7-6 and J is TRBJ2-4, with D possibly being TRBD2 (5 bases). Germline V lookup: CDR1 SGHVS, CDR2 FNYEAQ. V was pared by 5 bases and J by 3 bases, with 20 bases between. This CDR3 region has 17 residues. The CDR3 is CASSRGFWKSGKNIQYF. The CDR3 bases are TGTGCCAGCAGCCGAGGGTTTTGGAAAAGCGGCAAAAACATTCAGTACTTC. The full variable domain, its missing parts supplied by reference TRBV7-6 and TRBJ2-4, is GAGVSQSPRYKVTKRGQDVALRCDPISGHVSLYWYRQALGQGPEFLTYFNYEAQQDKSGLPNDRFSAERPEGSISTLTIQRTEQRDSAMYRCASSRGFWKSGKNIQYFGAGTRLSVL.

The rearrangement uses TRBV27 and TRBJ2-3; D gene ambiguous. V gave up 0 bases and J gave up 4 bases, with 8 bases separating them. This CDR3 comprises 14 residues. Germline CDR1 and CDR2: MNHEY and SMNVEV (reference sequence). The CDR3 region has the DNA TGTGCCAGCAGTTTATCCCTCCCGTCAGATACGCAGTATTTT. Protein: CASSLSLPSDTQYF.

The gene calls are TRBV27 and TRBJ2-5; 10 positions match TRBD2. The DNA matches TRBJ2-7 better at its end, which makes the J call doubtful. There are 17 residues in the CDR3. The germline V gene encodes CDR1 MNHEY and CDR2 SMNVEV (reference sequence). The CDR3 DNA is TGTGCCAGCAGCCAATTCGCACTAGCGGGACAATGGTACGAGCAGTACTTC. Protein sequence: CASSQFALAGQWYEQYF.

This sequence joins TRBV4-3 and TRBJ2-5; no firm D call. Between the trimmed V and J ends, which lost 8 bases and 2 bases, there was a span of 15 bases. The CDR3 loop spans 14 amino acids. CDR1 is LGHNA and CDR2 is YSLEER in the germline V gene. DNA of the CDR3: TGCGCCAGCTCCAACGTTGGCGGTCAAGAGACCCAGTACTTC. Its translation: CASSNVGGQETQYF.

The genes are TRBV7-9 and TRBJ2-2, with a weak D call TRBD2 (6 bases). Trimming took 5 bases from V and 5 from J, leaving 9 bases between them. The CDR3 consists of 13 residues. The germline V gene encodes CDR1 SEHNR and CDR2 FQNEAQ (reference sequence). CDR3 loop: CASSHGGTGELFF. The CDR3 DNA is TGTGCCAGCAGCCACGGGGGAACCGGGGAGCTGTTTTTT.

The chain has TRBV14 and TRBJ2-7; 7 bases agree with TRBD1. CDR3 length equals 11 residues. The germline CDR1 and CDR2 sequences are SGHDN and FVKESK. The V and J ends lost 4 bases and 9 bases, in that order; junction bases with no gene match: 3. This chain's CDR3 is CASSRGGGQYF. The CDR3 nucleotides are TGTGCCAGCAGCCGAGGGGGCGGGCAGTACTTC.

The V gene is TRBV19, the J gene TRBJ1-5; 7 nucleotides match TRBD1. The germline V gene has CDR1 LNHDA and CDR2 SQIVND (reference sequence). The CDR3 totals 14 residues. V was clipped by 5 bases and J by 7 bases; unmatched bases: 8. In DNA form, the CDR3 reads TGTGCCAGTAGTCTGACAGGGATAGAGCAGCCCCAGCATTTT. It specifies CASSLTGIEQPQHF.

V is TRBV19 and J is TRBJ2-7; 9 bases line up with TRBD1. Per germline, CDR1 LNHDA and CDR2 SQIVND (reference sequence). Unmatched junction bases numbered 9, after V lost 5 bases and J lost 1 base. CDR3 length equals 16 residues. In DNA, the CDR3 is TGTGCCAGTAGTGTCAACAGGGGGCAAGCATCCTACGAGCAGTACTTC. Protein: CASSVNRGQASYEQYF.

The chain has TRBV6-5 and TRBJ1-1, with TRBD1 matching 7 bases. This CDR3 comprises 13 residues. Germline loops: CDR1 MNHEY, CDR2 SVGAGI. V was pared by 4 bases and J by 10 bases, with 9 bases of the junction left unmatched. This CDR3 is CASSWQPGQRAFF. As DNA, the CDR3 is TGTGCCAGCAGTTGGCAACCGGGACAGCGAGCTTTCTTT.

Points on this clone: Different DNA sequences within this sample yield the same CDR3. V usage is TRBV18 and J usage is TRBJ2-5; 7 bases match TRBD1. Germline CDR1 is KGHSH and CDR2 is LQKENI. CDR3 length equals 14 residues. The junction had 2 bases not matched to a gene; V was cut back by 2 bases and J by 2 bases. The CDR3 bases are TGTGCCAGCTCACCATCGGGACAGCAAGAGACCCAGTACTTC. Its protein is CASSPSGQQETQYF. Complete variable domain (other parts from reference TRBV18 and TRBJ2-5): NAGVMQNPRHLVRRRGQEARLRCSPMKGHSHVYWYRQLPEEGLKFMVYLQKENIIDESGMPKERFSAEFPKEGPSILRIQQVVRGDSAAYFCASSPSGQQETQYFGPGTRLLVL.

This clone was counted only a few times. The V call is TRBV5-6, the J call TRBJ1-4; 9 bases match TRBD1. CDR1 and CDR2 (germline): SGHDT, YYEEEE. The V segment lost 4 bases and the J segment 8 bases; nucleotides outside the gene matches: 9. This CDR3 region has 15 residues. In DNA form, the CDR3 reads TGTGCCAGCAGCCCTAAGGGACAGGGTGGAGAAAAACTGTTTTTT. The encoded protein is CASSPKGQGGEKLFF.

V and J are TRBV10-1 and TRBJ2-1; TRBD1 might be the D (6 bases). The germline CDR1 and CDR2 sequences are WNHNN and SYGVQD (reference sequence). V lost 8 bases and J 7 bases, leaving 21 bases between the germline ends. The CDR3 is 15 amino acids. DNA for the CDR3: TGCGCCAGCGACAGGTGGAGTAAACGGGTGAATGAGCAGTTCTTC. It codes for CASDRWSKRVNEQFF.

CDR3 region: CASSITDNSYEQYF. CDR3 DNA sequence: TGTGCCAGTAGTATAACGGACAACTCCTACGAGCAGTACTTC. The chain has TRBV19 and TRBJ2-7; D might be TRBD1 (5 bases). Germline V gene sequence: CDR1 LNHDA, CDR2 SQIVND (reference sequence). The V and J ends lost 2 bases and 0 bases respectively, with 8 bases between them. The CDR3 is 14 amino acids. Variable domain in full (rest from reference TRBV19 and TRBJ2-7): DGGITQSPKYLFRKEGQNVTLSCEQNLNHDAMYWYRQDPGQGLRLIYYSQIVNDFQKGDIAEGYSVSREKKESFPLTVTSAQKNPTAFYLCASSITDNSYEQYFGPGTRLTVT.

The rearrangement uses TRBV5-1 and TRBJ1-3; D call uncertain. Trimming removed 0 bases at V and 0 bases at J, with 7 bases between. Germline CDR1 SGHRS, CDR2 YFSETQ. This CDR3 contains 15 residues. The CDR3 loop reads CASSLGSTSGNTIYF. The DNA of the CDR3 is TGCGCCAGCAGCTTGGGGAGTACCTCTGGAAACACCATATATTTT.

This rearrangement joins TRBV7-9 to TRBJ1-3; perhaps TRBD1 as D (6 bases). V lost 5 bases and J lost 0, with 14 bases in between. Per germline, CDR1 SEHNR and CDR2 FQNEAQ (reference sequence). The CDR3 loop spans 16 amino acids. CDR3 residues: CASSPGGLPSGNTIYF. CDR3 DNA: TGTGCCAGCAGCCCGGGGGGGCTCCCCTCTGGAAACACCATATATTTT.

This clone was observed a few times. The chain uses TRBV6-6 and TRBJ2-4, with TRBD2 as a possible D gene (6 bases). CDR3 length: 13 residues. CDR1 is MNHNY and CDR2 is SVGAGI in the germline V gene (reference sequence). The V end lost 6 bases, the J end lost 8 bases, and 14 bases lay between the germline ends. This CDR3 reads CASSSTRGYIQYF. CDR3 DNA sequence: TGTGCCAGCAGCTCGACTAGAGGATACATTCAGTACTTC.

J is TRBJ2-5 and V is TRBV30, with no clear D. This CDR3 spans 14 amino acids. Germline V gives CDR1 GTSNPN, CDR2 SVGIG (reference sequence). V was trimmed by 1 base and J by 9 bases, leaving 18 bases between them. The CDR3 loop reads CAWSGVLAARAQYF. In DNA, the CDR3 is TGTGCCTGGAGTGGAGTTCTGGCAGCCCGGGCCCAGTACTTC.

The rearrangement links TRBV30 to TRBJ2-1; 9 nucleotides align to TRBD2. There are 15 residues in the CDR3. The trim removed 3 bases at V and 1 base at J, leaving 4 bases unmatched. In germline, CDR1 is GTSNPN, CDR2 SVGIG (reference sequence). CDR3 protein: CAWSGGGDSYNEQFF. The CDR3 DNA reads TGTGCCTGGAGCGGCGGGGGGGATTCCTACAATGAGCAGTTCTTC. Combining the CDR3 with reference TRBV30 and TRBJ2-1 gives the whole variable domain SQTIHQWPATLVQPVGSPLSLECTVEGTSNPNLYWYRQAAGRGLQLLFYSVGIGQISSEVPQNLSASRPQDRQFILSSKKLLLSDSGFYLCAWSGGGDSYNEQFFGPGTRLTVL.

The genes are TRBV10-3 and TRBJ1-2; D call uncertain. Per germline, CDR1 ENHRY and CDR2 SYGVKD. Trimming took 5 bases from V and 8 from J, leaving 12 bases between them. The CDR3 is 12 residues long. The CDR3: CAISPVGEGYTF. The CDR3 region has the DNA TGTGCCATCAGTCCCGTTGGGGAGGGCTACACCTTC.

The chain joins TRBV4-1 to TRBJ1-2; TRBD1 agrees at 10 bases. This CDR3 region has 16 residues. The germline gives CDR1 MGHRA, CDR2 YSYEKL. The V and J ends lost 2 bases and 5 bases, in that order; junction bases with no gene match: 8. The CDR3 coding sequence is TGCGCCAGCAGCCAACCCGGACAGGGGGTTAGGTATGGCTACACCTTC. Its translation: CASSQPGQGVRYGYTF.